Sequencing of this T cell receptor (beta chain) was carried out in a study of blood T cell repertoires in COVID-19. Whole-study context: Some COVID-19 samples were acute and others convalescent; all came from the United States, Italy and Spain. The analysed material was cDNA or gDNA that came from T cells, B-cell-depleted T cells, or PBMCs.

Per the germline V gene, CDR1 is MNHEY and CDR2 is SVGEGT. The junction had 6 bases not matched to a gene; V was cut back by 2 bases and J by 0 bases. The CDR3 runs to 17 residues. In the original processing: Reference gene primer amplification gave nucleated cell count estimates. Profiled with immunoSEQ multiplex PCR; TCRdb holds only in-frame clones, not every one. V, J and clone size are taken as reported in that table, and D and trimming were inferred from the DNA itself. The sample holds about 210,000 clones, 65% to 90% seen once. Patients at the Seattle site were enrolled during active infection and followed longitudinally.

The chain joins TRBV6-2 or TRBV6-3 to TRBJ2-5, with 10 nucleotides matching TRBD2. Material for sequencing was peripheral blood. The sequence was collected from a woman between 65 and 79 years old with COVID-19, enrolled during active disease. The CDR3 sequence is CASSYGPAGGDQETQYF. The CDR3 region has the DNA TGTGCCAGCAGTTACGGGCCAGCGGGGGGGGACCAAGAGACCCAGTACTTC.